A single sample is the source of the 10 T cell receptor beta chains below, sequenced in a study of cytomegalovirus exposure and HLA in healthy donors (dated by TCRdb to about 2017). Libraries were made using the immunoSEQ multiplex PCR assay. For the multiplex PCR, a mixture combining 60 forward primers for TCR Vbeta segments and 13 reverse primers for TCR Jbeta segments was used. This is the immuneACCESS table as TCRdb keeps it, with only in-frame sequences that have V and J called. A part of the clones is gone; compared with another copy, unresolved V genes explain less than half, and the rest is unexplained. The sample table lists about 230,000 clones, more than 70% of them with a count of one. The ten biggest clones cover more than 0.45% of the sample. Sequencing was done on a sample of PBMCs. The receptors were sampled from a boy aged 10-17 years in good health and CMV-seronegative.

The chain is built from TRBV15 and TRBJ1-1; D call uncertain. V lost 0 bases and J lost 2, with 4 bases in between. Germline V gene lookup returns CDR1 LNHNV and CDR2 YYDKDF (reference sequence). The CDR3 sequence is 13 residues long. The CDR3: CATSRDRNTEAFF. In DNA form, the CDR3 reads TGTGCCACCAGCAGAGACAGAAACACTGAAGCTTTCTTT.

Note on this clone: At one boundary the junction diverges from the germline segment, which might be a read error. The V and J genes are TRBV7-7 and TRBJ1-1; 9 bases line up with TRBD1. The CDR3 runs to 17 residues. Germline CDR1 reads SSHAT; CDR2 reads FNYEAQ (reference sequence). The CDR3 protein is CASSASGQGRPSGEAFF. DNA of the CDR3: TGTGCTAGCAGCGCTAGCGGACAGGGGCGCCCTAGCGGTGAAGCTTTCTTT.

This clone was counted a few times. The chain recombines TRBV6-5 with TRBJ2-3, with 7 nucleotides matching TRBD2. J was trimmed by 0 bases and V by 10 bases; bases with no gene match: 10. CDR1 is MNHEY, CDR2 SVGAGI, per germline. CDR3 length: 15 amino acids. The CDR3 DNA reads TGTGCCATAATGCCCGCGGGGGTCAGCACAGATACGCAGTATTTT. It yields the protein CAIMPAGVSTDTQYF.

The CDR3 nucleotides read TGTGCTAGTGGTTTGGTTCTGGGACAGGGAGGTTCACCCCTCCACTTT. Its translation: CASGLVLGQGGSPLHF. The chain carries TRBV12-5 and TRBJ1-6; the match to TRBD1 covers 9 bases. Looked up from germline, CDR1 is LGHNT and CDR2 is FRNRAP. V dropped 0 bases and J dropped 9; count of bases not matched to a gene: 6. The CDR3 runs 16 residues.

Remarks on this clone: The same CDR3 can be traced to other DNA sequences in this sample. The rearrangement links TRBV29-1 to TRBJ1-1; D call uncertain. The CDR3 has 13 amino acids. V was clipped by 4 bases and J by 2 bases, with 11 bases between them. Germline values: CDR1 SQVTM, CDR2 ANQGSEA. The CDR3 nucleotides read TGCAGCGTTGTGAGGAGAATAAACACTGAAGCTTTCTTT. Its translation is CSVVRRINTEAFF.

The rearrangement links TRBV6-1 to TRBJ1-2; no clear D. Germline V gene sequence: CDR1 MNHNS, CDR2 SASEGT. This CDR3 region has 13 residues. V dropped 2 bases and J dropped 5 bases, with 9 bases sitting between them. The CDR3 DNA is TGTGCCAGCAGTGAACGGGAGGGTTATGGCTACACCTTC. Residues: CASSEREGYGYTF.

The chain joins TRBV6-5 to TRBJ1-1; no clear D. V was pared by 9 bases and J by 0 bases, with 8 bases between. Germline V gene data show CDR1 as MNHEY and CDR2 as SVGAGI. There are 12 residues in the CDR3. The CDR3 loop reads CASVSMNTEAFF. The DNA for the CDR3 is TGTGCCAGTGTTTCAATGAACACTGAAGCTTTCTTT.

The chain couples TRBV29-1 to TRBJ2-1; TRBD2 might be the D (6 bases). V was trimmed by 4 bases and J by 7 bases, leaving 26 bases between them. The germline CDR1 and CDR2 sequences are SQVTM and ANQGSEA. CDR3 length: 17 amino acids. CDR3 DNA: TGCAGCGTTGTGACCCGAGGGGCGCGGGGTCCGTCTAATGAGCAGTTCTTC. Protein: CSVVTRGARGPSNEQFF.

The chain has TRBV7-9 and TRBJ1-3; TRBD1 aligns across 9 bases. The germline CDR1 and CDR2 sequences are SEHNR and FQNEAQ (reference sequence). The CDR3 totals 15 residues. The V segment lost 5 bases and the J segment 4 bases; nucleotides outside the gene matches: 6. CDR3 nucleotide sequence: TGTGCCAGCAGCCAACAGGGGGCATCGGGAAACACCATATATTTT. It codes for CASSQQGASGNTIYF.

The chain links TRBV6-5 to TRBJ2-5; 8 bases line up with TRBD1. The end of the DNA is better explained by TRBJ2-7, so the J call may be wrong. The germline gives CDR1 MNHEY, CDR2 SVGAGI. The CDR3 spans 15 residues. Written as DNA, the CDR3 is TGTGCCAGCAGGAACTACAGGGGGAAGGTGTACGAGCAGTACTTC. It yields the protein CASRNYRGKVYEQYF.